The 26 T cell receptor beta chains below all came from one sample that was sequenced in a study of blood T cell repertoires in COVID-19. The method was immunoSEQ multiplex PCR; TCRdb's version includes in-frame clones alone and lacks a portion of them. Counted here are nearly 350,000 clones, around 88% occurring once; the ten biggest clones make up just under 3%. Sequenced: peripheral blood. The receptors derive from a man in his thirties or forties with active or convalescent COVID-19.

The CDR3, as DNA: TGCGCCAGCAGCCAAGCCCCTGGCACAGATACGCAGTATTTT. It encodes CASSQAPGTDTQYF. V is TRBV4-3 and J is TRBJ2-3; no clear D. CDR1 is LGHNA and CDR2 is YSLEER in the germline V gene. The CDR3 consists of 14 residues. Trimming removed 1 base from V and 1 base from J, with 6 bases in between.

The rearrangement joins TRBV12-3 or TRBV12-4 to TRBJ2-3, with D maybe TRBD2 (6 bases). The CDR3 extends over 13 amino acids. Trimming removed 7 bases from V and 5 bases from J, with 13 bases in between. The CDR3 region has the DNA TGTGCCAGCATCTCTTCTAGCGAAGATACGCAGTATTTT. Amino acid sequence: CASISSSEDTQYF.

The chain uses TRBV15 and TRBJ1-1; 9 bases are shared with TRBD1. V was clipped by 2 bases and J by 4 bases; unmatched bases: 2. This CDR3 spans 14 amino acids. Germline V gene data show CDR1 as LNHNV and CDR2 as YYDKDF (reference sequence). The CDR3 protein is CATSRTGGRTEAFF. The CDR3 nucleotides are TGTGCCACCAGCAGAACAGGGGGCCGCACTGAAGCTTTCTTT.

The rearrangement uses TRBV24-1 and TRBJ2-5, with 8 bases matching TRBD1. With V trimmed by 9 bases and J by 4 bases, 3 bases remained unmatched. The CDR3 has 12 amino acids. Germline V CDR1 and CDR2: KGHDR, SFDVKD. The CDR3 here is CATGQGGETQYF. The CDR3 DNA follows: TGTGCCACCGGACAGGGCGGAGAGACCCAGTACTTC.

This clone was recorded once. The chain recombines TRBV2 with TRBJ1-5; 8 nucleotides align to TRBD1. The CDR3 sequence is 16 residues long. CDR1 and CDR2 (germline): SNHLY, FYNNEI. V was clipped by 7 bases and J by 4 bases; unmatched bases: 12. The CDR3 sequence: CASTEVGQGRNQPQHF. The CDR3 DNA is TGTGCCAGCACCGAGGTAGGACAGGGTAGGAATCAGCCCCAGCATTTT.

The J gene is TRBJ2-2, the V gene TRBV19; 8 bases fit TRBD2. CDR1 LNHDA and CDR2 SQIVND come from the germline V gene (reference sequence). J gave up 4 bases and V 7 bases, and 8 bases lay outside the gene matches. The CDR3 spans 15 residues. CDR3 residues: CASTPRGASTGELFF. The CDR3 nucleotides are TGTGCCAGTACCCCGCGGGGGGCAAGCACCGGGGAGCTGTTTTTT.

The rearrangement links TRBV29-1 to TRBJ1-5; D is ambiguous. The CDR3 covers 13 residues. The V gene lost 4 bases and the J gene lost 4 bases, with 11 bases spanning the gap. From germline, CDR1 is SQVTM and CDR2 ANQGSEA. This CDR3 is CSVGGSNNQPQHF. DNA for the CDR3: TGCAGCGTTGGAGGGTCTAATAATCAGCCCCAGCATTTT.

This clone was picked up many times. The chain uses TRBV27 and TRBJ2-7; the match to TRBD1 covers 9 bases. The CDR3 is made up of 15 amino acids. Trimming removed 2 bases from V and 0 bases from J; junction bases left unmatched: 2. CDR1 is MNHEY and CDR2 is SMNVEV in the germline V gene (reference sequence). CDR3 protein: CASSLRQGVSYEQYF. The CDR3, as DNA: TGTGCCAGCAGTTTAAGACAGGGGGTCTCCTACGAGCAGTACTTC.

The chain joins TRBV7-8 to TRBJ1-2, with a tentative D call TRBD1 (5 bases). The V gene lost 5 bases and the J gene lost 8 bases, with 15 bases spanning the gap. CDR1 and CDR2 from the germline V gene are SGHVS and FQNEAQ. This CDR3 has 13 residues. The CDR3 region is CASSLAAGIGYTF. The CDR3 nucleotides are TGTGCCAGCAGCCTCGCGGCAGGGATCGGCTACACCTTC.

The V call is TRBV1, the J call TRBJ1-2. TRBV1 is assigned pseudogene status. The length of the CDR3 is 18 residues. The DNA of the CDR3 is TGCACCAGCAGCCAAGTTTACTGCTCGGCGAGGTTTGGGTATGGCTACACCTTC. This gives the protein CTSSQVYCSARFGYGYTF.

This chain uses TRBV15 with TRBJ1-3, with D possibly TRBD1 on 6 matching bases. The CDR3 extends over 17 amino acids. Trimming cost V 0 bases and J 0 bases, with 12 bases left between them. Germline assignment: CDR1 LNHNV and CDR2 YYDKDF (reference sequence). The CDR3 region has the DNA TGTGCCACCAGCAGAGATCCGGACAGTTCCTCTGGAAACACCATATATTTT. Protein sequence: CATSRDPDSSSGNTIYF.

This sequence joins TRBV5-8 and TRBJ2-6; TRBD1 aligns across 12 bases. Germline V gives CDR1 SGHTS, CDR2 YDEGEE. The CDR3 extends over 19 amino acids. The junction had 7 bases not matched to a gene; V was cut back by 0 bases and J by 3 bases. The CDR3 bases are TGTGCCAGCAGCTTGGTTACCGGGACAGGGGGCTTTGGGGCCAACGTCCTGACTTTC. This translates into CASSLVTGTGGFGANVLTF.

The chain joins TRBV7-2 to TRBJ2-1; D might be TRBD2 (5 bases). V lost 1 base to trimming and J lost 1 base, with 14 bases between them. The CDR3 spans 17 residues. CDR1 SGHTA and CDR2 FQGNSA come from the germline V gene. The DNA of the CDR3 is TGTGCCAGCAGCTTAGGGAGGAGGTGGGGATCCTACAATGAGCAGTTCTTC. As protein: CASSLGRRWGSYNEQFF. The full variable domain, completed using reference TRBV7-2 and TRBJ2-1, is GAGVSQSPSNKVTEKGKDVELRCDPISGHTALYWYRQSLGQGLEFLIYFQGNSAPDKSGLPSDRFSAERTGGSVSTLTIQRTQQEDSAVYLCASSLGRRWGSYNEQFFGPGTRLTVL.

This sequence joins TRBV9 and TRBJ2-7; the match to TRBD1 covers 7 bases. The ends lost 3 bases at V and 2 bases at J; junction bases unmatched: 8. The CDR3 length is 15 residues. CDR1 and CDR2 (germline): SGDLS, YYNGEE. CDR3 sequence: CASSGNDRDTYEQYF. In DNA form, the CDR3 reads TGTGCCAGCAGCGGCAACGACAGGGACACCTACGAGCAGTACTTC.

The J gene is TRBJ2-2, the V gene TRBV6-1; 9 bases fit TRBD2. V was pared by 8 bases and J by 6 bases, with 7 bases of the junction left unmatched. CDR3 length equals 14 residues. Germline V gives CDR1 MNHNS, CDR2 SASEGT. DNA for the CDR3: TGTGCCAGCCGCGGGGGGGCGAAATCCGGGGAGCTGTTTTTT. This sequence encodes CASRGGAKSGELFF.

This chain links TRBV7-2 with TRBJ2-3; 10 nucleotides agree with TRBD1. The V gene end was trimmed by 3 bases and the J gene end by 2 bases; junction bases not matched to a gene: 5. This CDR3 spans 16 amino acids. CDR1 and CDR2 (germline): SGHTA, FQGNSA. The CDR3 coding sequence is TGTGCCAGCAGCTTGGGACAGGGGTCTCTCACAGATACGCAGTATTTT. Translating it yields CASSLGQGSLTDTQYF.

In its sample, this clone was seen once. This CDR3 reads CASSLQGGYGYTF. The CDR3, as DNA: TGTGCCAGCAGCTTACAGGGCGGCTATGGCTACACCTTC. This chain uses TRBV5-4 with TRBJ1-2; maybe TRBD1 (6 bases). Per the germline V gene, CDR1 is SGHNT and CDR2 is YYREEE (reference sequence). V lost 2 bases to trimming and J lost 4 bases, with 9 bases between them. The CDR3 is 13 amino acids.

V gene TRBV9 combines with J gene TRBJ2-2, with TRBD2 matching over 10 bases. The CDR3 length is 17 residues. The germline gives CDR1 SGDLS, CDR2 YYNGEE. V gave up 4 bases and J gave up 2 bases; unmatched junction bases: 8. The chain's CDR3 is CASSSHSGGANTGELFF. The DNA for the CDR3 is TGTGCCAGCAGCTCCCACAGCGGGGGGGCCAACACCGGGGAGCTGTTTTTT.

This chain connects TRBV7-2 to TRBJ2-1, with D perhaps TRBD2 (5 bases). Germline CDR1 and CDR2: SGHTA and FQGNSA. The CDR3 extends over 14 amino acids. V was cut by 4 bases and J by 3 bases, with 10 bases left in between. CDR3 nucleotides: TGTGCCAGCAGCTCCCCAGGACTCTACAATGAGCAGTTCTTC. Protein sequence: CASSSPGLYNEQFF. Complete variable domain (other parts from reference TRBV7-2 and TRBJ2-1): GAGVSQSPSNKVTEKGKDVELRCDPISGHTALYWYRQSLGQGLEFLIYFQGNSAPDKSGLPSDRFSAERTGGSVSTLTIQRTQQEDSAVYLCASSSPGLYNEQFFGPGTRLTVL.

J is TRBJ2-7 and V is TRBV10-3, with 7 bases identical to TRBD2. This CDR3 is 15 amino acids long. Germline trimming cut 6 bases from V and 0 bases from J; bases unmatched to any gene: 8. Germline-derived CDR1 and CDR2 are ENHRY and SYGVKD. CDR3 in DNA: TGTGCCATCAGGGGGGATAGCGGGTTCTCCTACGAGCAGTACTTC. This gives the protein CAIRGDSGFSYEQYF.

The chain employs TRBV11-3 and TRBJ2-3; TRBD2 matches at 8 bases. This CDR3 spans 17 amino acids. Germline V CDR1 and CDR2: SGHNT, YENEEA. V trimming: 5 bases; J trimming: 2 bases; junction bases outside the gene matches: 12. For the CDR3, the DNA is TGTGCCAGCAGCCAAACTTATAGCGGGGACTTCACAGATACGCAGTATTTT. Translating gives CASSQTYSGDFTDTQYF. Full variable domain (outside the CDR3, taken from reference TRBV11-3 and TRBJ2-3): EAGVVQSPRYKIIEKKQPVAFWCNPISGHNTLYWYLQNLGQGPELLIRYENEEAVDDSQLPKDRFSAERLKGVDSTLKIQPAELGDSAVYLCASSQTYSGDFTDTQYFGPGTRLTVL.

This clone was seen more than once but under ten times. This chain connects TRBV6-5 to TRBJ2-7, with 7 bases aligning to TRBD1. Per germline, CDR1 MNHEY and CDR2 SVGAGI. V shed 7 bases and J 4 bases; nucleotides not matched to a gene: 7. CDR3 size: 13 residues. The CDR3 nucleotides read TGTGCCAGCATGATGAGGGGGCAGTACGAGCAGTACTTC. It codes for CASMMRGQYEQYF.

The rearrangement links TRBV30 to TRBJ1-2, with TRBD1 identical over 8 bases. V lost 1 base to trimming and J lost 6 bases; unmatched junction nucleotides: 4. Germline CDR1 and CDR2: GTSNPN and SVGIG (reference sequence). The CDR3 loop spans 13 amino acids. This chain's CDR3 is CAWSGQGRNGYTF. CDR3 sequence (DNA): TGTGCCTGGAGTGGACAGGGGCGAAATGGCTACACCTTC. The entire variable domain, with the rest obtained from reference TRBV30 and TRBJ1-2, is as follows: SQTIHQWPATLVQPVGSPLSLECTVEGTSNPNLYWYRQAAGRGLQLLFYSVGIGQISSEVPQNLSASRPQDRQFILSSKKLLLSDSGFYLCAWSGQGRNGYTFGSGTRLTVV.

The chain couples TRBV6-5 to TRBJ1-1; D gene uncertain. V gave up 6 bases and J gave up 3 bases, with 11 bases separating them. Germline values: CDR1 MNHEY, CDR2 SVGAGI. The CDR3 totals 13 residues. This CDR3 reads CASSPVGDTEAFF. The CDR3 nucleotides read TGTGCCAGCAGCCCCGTCGGGGACACTGAAGCTTTCTTT.

As for this clone: This same CDR3 is encoded by further DNA sequences in the sample. CDR3 nucleotide sequence: TGTGCCAGCTCACCACCGTCAGACTACGAGCAGTACTTC. Translating gives CASSPPSDYEQYF. The chain joins TRBV18 to TRBJ2-7; D is undetermined. V shed 0 bases and J shed 3 bases, with 6 bases lying between them. Looked up from germline, CDR1 is KGHSH and CDR2 is LQKENI. There are 13 residues in the CDR3.

As regards this clone: Other DNA sequences within the sample encode an identical CDR3. J is TRBJ1-1 and V is TRBV7-9; 9 bases fit TRBD1. Germline V lookup: CDR1 SEHNR, CDR2 FQNEAQ (reference sequence). J lost 1 base, V lost 5 bases, and 2 bases had no gene match. The CDR3 sequence is 14 residues long. The CDR3 coding sequence is TGTGCCAGCAGCCTGGGACAGGGGAACACTGAAGCTTTCTTT. Residues: CASSLGQGNTEAFF.